Following are 26 T cell receptor beta chains from one sample sequenced in a study of CD8+ T cells in alopecia areata listed by TCRdb under 2018. Library creation used the immunoSEQ multiplex PCR assay. RNA was extracted from all samples and reverse transcribed into cDNA as template for TCR sequencing. Not all clones reach the TCRdb copy of this immuneACCESS table, which keeps in-frame sequences only. Checked studies attribute under half of the gap to unresolved V genes and leave the rest unexplained. A total of about 150,000 clones appear in this sample, nearly 55% of them only once. The ten largest clones take up about 16% of the sample. The time point label for this specimen denotes: more than 3 weeks on oral tofacitinib. What the treatment or condition label conveys for this sample: oral pan-JAK inhibitor, 5-10 mg twice daily. Sequenced here: CD8+ T cells sorted from blood, sampled at week 4, from a patient treated with tofacitinib. Receptor source: a human donor with alopecia areata.

This clone has a handful of counts. The V call is TRBV7-9, the J call TRBJ1-5; no firm D call. CDR3 length: 16 amino acids. The V and J ends lost 5 bases and 2 bases respectively, with 16 bases between them. Germline V gene sequence: CDR1 SEHNR, CDR2 FQNEAQ (reference sequence). CDR3 in amino acids: CASSALAGDGNQPQHF. CDR3 nucleotides: TGTGCCAGCAGCGCCCTGGCGGGAGATGGCAATCAGCCCCAGCATTTT.

The chain uses TRBV2 and TRBJ1-1, with D uncertain. CDR3 length equals 13 residues. The V end lost 1 base, the J end lost 7 bases, and 10 bases lay between the germline ends. CDR1 is SNHLY, CDR2 FYNNEI, per germline. DNA for the CDR3: TGTGCCAGCAGTGAAGGCGGACGGCTTGAAGCTTTCTTT. The encoded protein is CASSEGGRLEAFF.

The chain carries TRBV6-5 and TRBJ1-1; 9 positions agree with TRBD1. The V gene end was trimmed by 0 bases and the J gene end by 3 bases; junction bases not matched to a gene: 2. This CDR3 is 15 amino acids long. Germline CDR1 MNHEY, CDR2 SVGAGI. The CDR3 loop is CASSYSTGGYTEAFF. CDR3 bases: TGTGCCAGCAGTTACTCAACAGGGGGCTACACTGAAGCTTTCTTT.

CDR3 nucleotide sequence: TGTGCCAGCAGCCACCACCCCCCCTACGAGCAGTACTTC. It yields the protein CASSHHPPYEQYF. The chain joins TRBV11-2 to TRBJ2-7, with unresolved D. This CDR3 is 13 amino acids long. Germline V gene lookup returns CDR1 SGHAT and CDR2 FQNNGV. V lost 5 bases and J 2 bases, leaving 10 bases between the germline ends.

The CDR3 sequence: CSAMSLTNTGELFF. The DNA for the CDR3 is TGCAGCGCCATGTCACTAACAAACACCGGGGAGCTGTTTTTT. The rearrangement uses TRBV29-1 and TRBJ2-2; D gene ambiguous. The CDR3 is 14 residues long. Trimming removed 7 bases at V and 2 bases at J, with 14 bases between. Germline lookup yields CDR1 SQVTM and CDR2 ANQGSEA.

This clone was observed once. The junction departs from germline at one end; a sequencing error may be responsible. V is TRBV6-5 and J is TRBJ2-1; TRBD1 aligns across 7 bases. In germline, CDR1 is MNHEY, CDR2 SVGAGI. The CDR3 length is 11 residues. The chain's CDR3 is CASSYGRGTVF. CDR3 nucleotides: TGTGCCAGCAGTTATGGCAGGGGGACGGTCTTC.

V usage is TRBV6-5 and J usage is TRBJ2-1, with D perhaps TRBD1 (6 bases). The V end lost 8 bases, the J end lost 8 bases, and 22 bases lay between the germline ends. This CDR3 is built from 15 residues. CDR1 MNHEY and CDR2 SVGAGI come from the germline V gene. CDR3 loop: CASSNPTGHTDEQFF. Here the CDR3 DNA reads TGTGCCAGCTCAAATCCAACGGGACATACCGATGAGCAGTTCTTC.

This clone has only one observation. This chain joins TRBV4-1 and TRBJ1-6; D unclear. The V and J ends lost 2 bases and 7 bases respectively, with 3 bases between them. The germline V gene encodes CDR1 MGHRA and CDR2 YSYEKL. The CDR3 loop spans 12 amino acids. Here the CDR3 reads CASSQLNSPLHF. Here the CDR3 DNA reads TGCGCCAGCAGCCAACTGAATTCACCCCTCCACTTT.

This clone turned up a few times. V and J are TRBV4-1 and TRBJ1-1; 8 nucleotides align to TRBD1. The CDR3 runs 14 residues. From germline, CDR1 is MGHRA and CDR2 YSYEKL. The V segment lost 4 bases and the J segment 3 bases; nucleotides outside the gene matches: 4. The CDR3 DNA reads TGCGCCAGCAGCCGTGGACAGGGAGACACTGAAGCTTTCTTT. Protein: CASSRGQGDTEAFF.

This clone was observed a few times. The rearrangement links TRBV7-9 to TRBJ2-3; 9 nucleotides line up with TRBD2. Trimming at V came to 11 bases and at J to 1 base, leaving 7 bases not matched to a gene. Germline CDR1 SEHNR, CDR2 FQNEAQ (reference sequence). The CDR3 runs 14 residues. CDR3 in DNA: TGTGCCGGGCAGGCTAGCGGGGGCACAGATACGCAGTATTTT. It specifies CAGQASGGTDTQYF.

This clone was recorded a few times. This chain uses TRBV10-3 with TRBJ2-7; TRBD2 agrees at 7 bases. Germline V gives CDR1 ENHRY, CDR2 SYGVKD. V lost 3 bases and J lost 5; bases outside the gene matches: 10. The CDR3 length is 15 residues. CDR3 in DNA: TGTGCCATCAGTGAACCTCGGTCAGGGAGGGACGAGCAGTACTTC. As protein: CAISEPRSGRDEQYF.

The CDR3 DNA reads TGTGCCAGCAACGTGGGGGGCCTCGGCACAGATACGCAGTATTTT. Encoded protein: CASNVGGLGTDTQYF. The chain has TRBV5-4 and TRBJ2-3; D tentatively fits TRBD1 or TRBD2 (6 bases each). From germline, CDR1 is SGHNT and CDR2 YYREEE (reference sequence). There are 15 residues in the CDR3. V was pared by 6 bases and J by 1 base, with 15 bases between.

This clone was seen only a few times. The rearrangement joins TRBV20-1 to TRBJ2-2; 9 bases agree with TRBD1. This CDR3 has 11 amino acids. The germline CDR1 and CDR2 sequences are DFQATT and SNEGSKA (reference sequence). V was clipped by 6 bases and J by 11 bases; unmatched bases: 4. The CDR3 reads CSARDRDELFF. The CDR3 region has the DNA TGCAGTGCAAGGGACAGGGACGAGCTGTTTTTT.

The gene calls are TRBV27 and TRBJ1-4; 9 bases are a match to TRBD1. This CDR3 comprises 14 residues. V lost 6 bases and J lost 7; bases outside the gene matches: 6. Germline CDR1 is MNHEY and CDR2 is SMNVEV (reference sequence). The CDR3 bases are TGTGCCAGCAGGAGGACAGGGGAGAGTGAAAAACTGTTTTTT. Protein: CASRRTGESEKLFF.

The chain uses TRBV7-9 and TRBJ2-7; no definite D call. Germline V gene sequence: CDR1 SEHNR, CDR2 FQNEAQ (reference sequence). The CDR3 sequence is 12 residues long. Trimming took off 0 bases at V and 3 bases at J, with 3 bases between the two ends. The CDR3 nucleotides read TGTGCCAGCAGCTTAGCGATCTACGAGCAGTACTTC. Encoded protein: CASSLAIYEQYF.

V usage is TRBV25-1 and J usage is TRBJ1-2, with D perhaps TRBD1 (6 bases). CDR1 and CDR2 from the germline V gene are MGHDK and SYGVNS. V lost 6 bases to trimming and J lost 4 bases, with 15 bases between them. This CDR3 contains 14 residues. CDR3 bases: TGTGCCAGCAGGAGGGGGGAGTGGAGCTATGGCTACACCTTC. This gives the protein CASRRGEWSYGYTF.

The rearrangement links TRBV5-1 to TRBJ2-5; D is ambiguous. Trimming stripped 4 bases from V and 5 bases from J, with 12 bases between. In germline, CDR1 is SGHRS, CDR2 YFSETQ. The CDR3 covers 13 residues. CDR3 DNA sequence: TGCGCCAGCAGCCCGGGCCCTGGGGAGACCCAGTACTTC. Translating gives CASSPGPGETQYF. Full variable domain (rest looked up from reference TRBV5-1 and TRBJ2-5): KAGVTQTPRYLIKTRGQQVTLSCSPISGHRSVSWYQQTPGQGLQFLFEYFSETQRNKGNFPGRFSGRQFSNSRSEMNVSTLELGDSALYLCASSPGPGETQYFGPGTRLLVL.

The CDR3 is CASSVEGQEGPGAGELFF. CDR3 bases: TGTGCCAGCAGCGTAGAAGGACAGGAAGGGCCGGGGGCCGGGGAGCTGTTTTTT. The chain employs TRBV9 and TRBJ2-2, with D perhaps matching TRBD1 (7 bases). V lost 0 bases to trimming and J lost 6 bases, with 21 bases between them. The CDR3 has 18 residues. Germline V CDR1 and CDR2: SGDLS, YYNGEE.

The V gene is TRBV2, the J gene TRBJ1-2; D might be TRBD1 (6 bases). Germline CDR1 SNHLY, CDR2 FYNNEI. This CDR3 comprises 16 residues. The V and J ends lost 4 bases and 3 bases respectively, with 18 bases between them. CDR3 nucleotides: TGTGCCAGCAGTGGGGGGGACACGCGAGGGGACTATGGCTACACCTTC. Its protein product is CASSGGDTRGDYGYTF.

The chain joins TRBV7-9 to TRBJ2-7, with D perhaps matching TRBD1 (7 bases). V lost 2 bases to trimming and J lost 2 bases, with 13 bases between them. Looked up from germline, CDR1 is SEHNR and CDR2 is FQNEAQ (reference sequence). The CDR3 covers 15 residues. The CDR3 DNA is TGTGCCAGCAGCTTATTGGCGGGACAGACCTACGAGCAGTACTTC. Protein sequence: CASSLLAGQTYEQYF. The variable domain in full, completed from reference TRBV7-9 and TRBJ2-7, reads DTGVSQNPRHKITKRGQNVTFRCDPISEHNRLYWYRQTLGQGPEFLTYFQNEAQLEKSRLLSDRFSAERPKGSFSTLEIQRTEQGDSAMYLCASSLLAGQTYEQYFGPGTRLTVT.

The chain employs TRBV6-6 and TRBJ1-1, with 7 bases identical to TRBD1. CDR1 and CDR2 (germline): MNHNY, SVGAGI (reference sequence). The CDR3 is 15 amino acids. V was pared by 0 bases and J by 6 bases, with 7 bases of the junction left unmatched. CDR3 region: CASSYSKQGGAEAFF. The CDR3 bases are TGTGCCAGCAGTTACTCGAAGCAGGGGGGAGCTGAAGCTTTCTTT.

This chain connects TRBV27 to TRBJ2-1, with 8 positions matching TRBD1. Germline CDR1 reads MNHEY; CDR2 reads SMNVEV (reference sequence). This CDR3 has 15 amino acids. Germline trimming cut 2 bases from V and 3 bases from J; bases unmatched to any gene: 3. CDR3 bases: TGTGCCAGCAGTTTAAGCAGGGGGCACTACAATGAGCAGTTCTTC. Translating it yields CASSLSRGHYNEQFF.

The rearrangement joins TRBV29-1 to TRBJ1-2; TRBD1 matches at 7 bases. CDR3 length: 18 amino acids. Germline V gives CDR1 SQVTM, CDR2 ANQGSEA. The ends lost 8 bases at V and 2 bases at J; junction bases unmatched: 23. The CDR3 loop reads CSPRIWGQLVRGNYGYTF. The DNA for the CDR3 is TGCAGCCCGCGGATCTGGGGACAGCTCGTGAGGGGCAACTATGGCTACACCTTC.

There are a few counts of this clone. The rearrangement uses TRBV13 and TRBJ2-3; 7 bases line up with TRBD1. CDR3 length: 16 residues. Looked up from germline, CDR1 is PRHDT and CDR2 is FYEKMQ (reference sequence). The V gene end was trimmed by 0 bases and the J gene end by 0 bases; junction bases not matched to a gene: 3. The CDR3 reads CASSLGPGQSTDTQYF. DNA for the CDR3: TGTGCCAGCAGCTTAGGGCCGGGACAGAGCACAGATACGCAGTATTTT.

The J gene is TRBJ1-1, the V gene TRBV25-1; 7 bases agree with TRBD1. This CDR3 contains 16 residues. With V trimmed by 1 base and J by 3 bases, 8 bases remained unmatched. The germline CDR1 and CDR2 sequences are MGHDK and SYGVNS. For the CDR3, the DNA is TGTGCCAGCAGTGAATCCGACCGGGACAGTTACACTGAAGCTTTCTTT. Encoded protein: CASSESDRDSYTEAFF.

This clone appeared a few times. The chain joins TRBV19 to TRBJ2-2, with a tentative D call TRBD1 (5 bases). The CDR3 has 15 residues. Germline V gene lookup returns CDR1 LNHDA and CDR2 SQIVND (reference sequence). V lost 3 bases and J 5 bases, leaving 13 bases between the germline ends. DNA of the CDR3: TGTGCCAGTAGTATGGGGCAGTCCTATACCGGGGAGCTGTTTTTT. This encodes CASSMGQSYTGELFF. Full variable domain (remainder filled in from reference TRBV19 and TRBJ2-2): DGGITQSPKYLFRKEGQNVTLSCEQNLNHDAMYWYRQDPGQGLRLIYYSQIVNDFQKGDIAEGYSVSREKKESFPLTVTSAQKNPTAFYLCASSMGQSYTGELFFGEGSRLTVL.